This TCR beta chain was identified in a study of post-analysis software for immune sequencing data. Study-wide background: Relapsing-remitting, secondary progressive and progressive-relapsing forms of multiple sclerosis all featured among disease courses.

Sequencing libraries made from TCR beta cDNA carried unique molecular identifiers. The authors obtained roughly 0.5 million cDNA molecules from approximately 1 to 10 million T cells. A single record per CDR3 protein comes from TCRdb applying MiXCR to the PCR reads. The sample gives about 540,000 distinct CDR3 sequences, around a third of which show up once; around 6.1% is in the top ten. Study-wide findings and caveats: Controls showed significantly higher normalized Chao1 diversity than did multiple sclerosis patients. When patients were compared with controls, 4 or 5 TRBV segments were more frequent, TRBV5-6, TRBV5-1 and TRBV20-1 among them. Batch-mates among the samples co-clustered strongly by F measure.

Notes on this clonotype: What it recognizes is unknown.

CDR3 length: 15 amino acids. Trimming left V 0 bases short and J 9 bases short, with 16 bases between. Per the germline V gene, CDR1 is SGHDN and CDR2 is FVKESK. The sequencing sample was made of blood. The receptor's source is a girl under 18 with multiple sclerosis. The chain joins TRBV14 to TRBJ2-3, with D possibly TRBD2 on 5 matching bases. CDR3 in DNA: TGTGCCAGCAGCCAAGATGGCCTAGCCGCCCGCACGCAGTATTTT. As protein: CASSQDGLAARTQYF. Full variable domain (remainder filled in from reference TRBV14 and TRBJ2-3): EAGVTQFPSHSVIEKGQTVTLRCDPISGHDNLYWYRRVMGKEIKFLLHFVKESKQDESGMPNNRFLAERTGGTYSTLKVQPAELEDSGVYFCASSQDGLAARTQYFGPGTRLTVL.